These 11 T cell receptor beta chains originate from one sample sequenced in a study of blood T cell repertoires in COVID-19. Some clones are missing from TCRdb's copy, which holds only in-frame ones; the method was immunoSEQ multiplex PCR. The data hold over 90,000 clones, with about 89% observed a single time. Sequenced input: peripheral blood. The receptors were gathered from a human donor in a cohort sampled during active COVID-19.

The chain is built from TRBV5-1 and TRBJ1-4; 8 bases map to TRBD1. J lost 3 bases, V lost 1 base, and 2 bases had no gene match. The CDR3 spans 15 residues. The germline V gene encodes CDR1 SGHRS and CDR2 YFSETQ. The CDR3 reads CASSLLTGANEKLFF. The CDR3 region has the DNA TGCGCCAGCAGCTTGTTGACAGGGGCTAATGAAAAACTGTTTTTT.

The J gene is TRBJ2-2, the V gene TRBV7-2, with TRBD1 identical over 8 bases. The CDR3 is 16 amino acids. Germline loops: CDR1 SGHTA, CDR2 FQGNSA. V shed 3 bases and J 5 bases; nucleotides not matched to a gene: 8. The CDR3 DNA sequence: TGTGCCAGCAGCTTTGGATGGACAGGGCGTACCGGGGAGCTGTTTTTT. It encodes CASSFGWTGRTGELFF.

As DNA, the CDR3 is TGTGCCAGCAGCTTAGCCCAGACACGTAGCACAGATACGCAGTATTTT. It yields the protein CASSLAQTRSTDTQYF. V is TRBV7-9 and J is TRBJ2-3; the D is unclear. CDR1 is SEHNR and CDR2 is FQNEAQ in the germline V gene (reference sequence). V lost 0 bases to trimming and J lost 0 bases, with 10 bases between them. The CDR3 runs 16 residues. Complete variable domain (other parts from reference TRBV7-9 and TRBJ2-3): DTGVSQNPRHKITKRGQNVTFRCDPISEHNRLYWYRQTLGQGPEFLTYFQNEAQLEKSRLLSDRFSAERPKGSFSTLEIQRTEQGDSAMYLCASSLAQTRSTDTQYFGPGTRLTVL.

This sequence joins TRBV20-1 and TRBJ2-1; D gene uncertain. CDR3 length equals 11 residues. Germline CDR1 reads DFQATT; CDR2 reads SNEGSKA (reference sequence). The V end lost 3 bases, the J end lost 6 bases, and 6 bases lay between the germline ends. CDR3 in amino acids: CSASSANEQFF. CDR3 sequence (DNA): TGCAGTGCTAGCAGTGCCAATGAGCAGTTCTTC.

V is TRBV13 and J is TRBJ2-5, with TRBD1 identical over 10 bases. The V and J ends lost 5 bases and 1 base, in that order; junction bases with no gene match: 10. Germline V gives CDR1 PRHDT, CDR2 FYEKMQ (reference sequence). The CDR3 is 17 residues long. This chain's CDR3 is CASSPSPGQGSQETQYF. The CDR3 DNA sequence: TGTGCCAGCAGCCCGTCGCCGGGACAGGGGAGCCAAGAGACCCAGTACTTC.

This clone was detected only a few times. This chain joins TRBV25-1 and TRBJ1-3; the match to TRBD1 covers 9 bases. The ends lost 3 bases at V and 6 bases at J; junction bases unmatched: 9. The CDR3 covers 16 residues. Germline V lookup: CDR1 MGHDK, CDR2 SYGVNS. CDR3 sequence: CASSDWGDREKNTIYF. CDR3 nucleotides: TGTGCCAGCAGTGATTGGGGGGACAGGGAGAAAAACACCATATATTTT.

The genes are TRBV6-1 and TRBJ2-3, with 8 bases fitting TRBD2. Germline CDR1 MNHNS, CDR2 SASEGT. The CDR3 contains 17 residues. V shed 3 bases and J 2 bases; nucleotides not matched to a gene: 10. The CDR3: CASSDPQRGTYTDTQYF. CDR3 bases: TGTGCCAGCAGTGACCCCCAGCGGGGGACTTACACAGATACGCAGTATTTT.

The V and J genes are TRBV6-2 or TRBV6-3 and TRBJ2-1, with 7 bases fitting TRBD2. After removal of 2 bases from V and 7 bases from J, the junction contained 2 bases not matched to a gene. CDR1 is MNHEY, CDR2 SVGEGT, per germline. This CDR3 is 13 amino acids long. This CDR3 is CASSYGGGNEQFF. DNA of the CDR3: TGTGCCAGCAGTTACGGGGGGGGAAATGAGCAGTTCTTC.

In DNA form, the CDR3 reads TGTGCCAGCAGCTTAGCTCCTAGCGGAGACTCCTACAATGAGCAGTTCTTC. Translating gives CASSLAPSGDSYNEQFF. The chain uses TRBV7-2 and TRBJ2-1; 7 bases align to TRBD2. The germline gives CDR1 SGHTA, CDR2 FQGNSA. This CDR3 region has 17 residues. After removal of 0 bases from V and 0 bases from J, the junction contained 5 bases not matched to a gene.

This clone was picked up a small number of times. V is TRBV28 and J is TRBJ1-5, with D uncertain. The CDR3 totals 14 residues. V was trimmed by 3 bases and J by 4 bases, leaving 10 bases between them. From germline, CDR1 is MDHEN and CDR2 SYDVKM. The CDR3: CASSLFLSNQPQHF. In DNA, the CDR3 is TGTGCCAGCAGTTTGTTTCTATCGAATCAGCCCCAGCATTTT.

The V gene is TRBV28, the J gene TRBJ1-5; 9 bases fit TRBD1. The CDR3 length is 14 residues. CDR1 and CDR2 from the germline V gene are MDHEN and SYDVKM. With V trimmed by 7 bases and J by 5 bases, 6 bases remained unmatched. The CDR3 sequence: CASIIQGAYQPQHF. The CDR3 DNA is TGTGCCAGCATTATACAGGGGGCTTATCAGCCCCAGCATTTT.